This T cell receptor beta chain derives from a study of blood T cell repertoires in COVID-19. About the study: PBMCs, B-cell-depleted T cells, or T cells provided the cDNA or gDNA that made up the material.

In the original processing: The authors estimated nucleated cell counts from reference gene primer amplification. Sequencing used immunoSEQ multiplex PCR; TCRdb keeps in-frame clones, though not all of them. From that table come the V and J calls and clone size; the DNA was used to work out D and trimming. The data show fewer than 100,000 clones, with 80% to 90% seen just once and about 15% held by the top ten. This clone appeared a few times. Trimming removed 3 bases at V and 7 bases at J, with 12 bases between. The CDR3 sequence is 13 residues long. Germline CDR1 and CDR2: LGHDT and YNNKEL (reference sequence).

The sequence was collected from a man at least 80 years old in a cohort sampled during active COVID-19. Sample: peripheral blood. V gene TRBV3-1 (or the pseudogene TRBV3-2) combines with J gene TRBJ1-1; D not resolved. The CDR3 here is CASSQRLAVEAFF. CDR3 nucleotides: TGTGCCAGCAGCCAGCGTCTAGCCGTTGAAGCTTTCTTT.